The next 31 T cell receptor beta chains were all read from a single sample in a study of CD8 T cells in Susac syndrome. Reverse transcription used 0.5 to 1 ug RNA and random hexamers. From the immunoSEQ multiplex PCR reads, TCRdb called clonotypes with MiXCR, one entry per CDR3 protein. This table holds under 150,000 distinct CDR3 sequences, approximately 94% found once. The source material was CD4+ T cells from PBMCs. These receptors originate from a human donor with multiple sclerosis.

The rearrangement uses TRBV18 and TRBJ1-1; 7 nucleotides align to TRBD1. Germline-derived CDR1 and CDR2 are KGHSH and LQKENI. The CDR3 is made up of 17 amino acids. V was clipped by 0 bases and J by 4 bases; unmatched bases: 11. CDR3 region: CASSPPLAGGGGTEAFF. The CDR3 DNA sequence: TGTGCCAGCTCACCACCTTTAGCAGGGGGTGGAGGCACTGAAGCTTTCTTT.

The chain is built from TRBV3-1 and TRBJ1-2; D gene uncertain. CDR3 length: 14 amino acids. V lost 1 base and J 0 bases, leaving 6 bases between the germline ends. Germline V gives CDR1 LGHDT, CDR2 YNNKEL (reference sequence). CDR3 nucleotides: TGTGCCAGCAGCCAAGTTGCGTCTAACTATGGCTACACCTTC. Amino acid sequence: CASSQVASNYGYTF.

V gene TRBV7-9 combines with J gene TRBJ2-2; D ambiguous. Trimming took off 6 bases at V and 4 bases at J, with 6 bases between the two ends. Looked up from germline, CDR1 is SEHNR and CDR2 is FQNEAQ (reference sequence). This CDR3 has 12 residues. CDR3 region: CASRESTGELFF. The CDR3 DNA sequence: TGTGCCAGCAGGGAGTCCACCGGGGAGCTGTTTTTT.

V usage is TRBV6-2 or TRBV6-3 and J usage is TRBJ1-2; 7 positions agree with TRBD1. V lost 2 bases to trimming and J lost 3 bases; unmatched junction nucleotides: 12. CDR3 length: 17 amino acids. Germline V gene sequence: CDR1 MNHEY, CDR2 SVGEGT. The CDR3 loop reads CASSYSITGARHYGYTF. The CDR3 region has the DNA TGTGCCAGCAGTTACAGCATTACAGGGGCCCGACACTATGGCTACACCTTC.

The chain has TRBV27 and TRBJ1-5; 8 bases align to TRBD1. The trim removed 6 bases at V and 0 bases at J, leaving 4 bases unmatched. CDR1 is MNHEY and CDR2 is SMNVEV in the germline V gene (reference sequence). This CDR3 contains 15 residues. The DNA for the CDR3 is TGTGCCAGCAGGGGGACAGGCTATAGCAATCAGCCCCAGCATTTT. The encoded protein is CASRGTGYSNQPQHF.

The chain links TRBV27 to TRBJ1-4; TRBD1 is a possible D gene (6 bases). The germline V and J ends were trimmed by 6 bases and 7 bases, with 15 bases remaining between them. Germline CDR1 MNHEY, CDR2 SMNVEV (reference sequence). The CDR3 is 14 amino acids. CDR3: CASRRGGFSEKLFF. The CDR3 DNA reads as TGTGCCAGCAGACGAGGGGGTTTCTCTGAAAAACTGTTTTTT.

This chain connects TRBV18 to TRBJ2-7; D gene unclear. Trimming took 0 bases from V and 3 from J, leaving 6 bases between them. This CDR3 is 13 amino acids long. Germline CDR1 KGHSH, CDR2 LQKENI. This chain's CDR3 is CASSPPGDYEQYF. In DNA, the CDR3 is TGTGCCAGCTCACCACCGGGTGACTACGAGCAGTACTTC.

The gene calls are TRBV29-1 and TRBJ2-7, with a tentative D call TRBD2 (7 bases). CDR1 is SQVTM, CDR2 ANQGSEA, per germline. The ends were cut back, 4 bases at V and 4 bases at J, with 20 bases in the middle. This CDR3 spans 15 amino acids. The chain's CDR3 is CSVALRGGRRYEQYF. CDR3 DNA sequence: TGCAGCGTTGCCCTAAGGGGGGGCCGCCGGTACGAGCAGTACTTC.

The chain employs TRBV19 and TRBJ1-5; 10 bases fit TRBD1. The CDR3 runs to 14 residues. V was clipped by 6 bases and J by 1 base; unmatched bases: 0. The germline gives CDR1 LNHDA, CDR2 SQIVND (reference sequence). CDR3 sequence reads: CASRGQGSNQPQHF. CDR3 nucleotides: TGTGCCAGTAGGGGACAGGGGAGCAATCAGCCCCAGCATTTT. Together with reference TRBV19 and TRBJ1-5, the CDR3 gives the full variable domain: DGGITQSPKYLFRKEGQNVTLSCEQNLNHDAMYWYRQDPGQGLRLIYYSQIVNDFQKGDIAEGYSVSREKKESFPLTVTSAQKNPTAFYLCASRGQGSNQPQHFGDGTRLSIL.

The chain recombines TRBV24-1 with TRBJ2-3; D possibly matches TRBD1 or TRBD2 (6 bases each). Germline CDR1 and CDR2: KGHDR and SFDVKD. CDR3 length: 14 residues. The ends were cut back, 4 bases at V and 4 bases at J, with 11 bases in the middle. The CDR3 DNA reads as TGTGCCACCAGTGACCCTGGGGGGCCAGATACGCAGTATTTT. It is translated as CATSDPGGPDTQYF.

The rearrangement joins TRBV3-1 to TRBJ2-7; D gene unclear. Germline V gives CDR1 LGHDT, CDR2 YNNKEL (reference sequence). Trimming took off 4 bases at V and 7 bases at J, with 20 bases between the two ends. This CDR3 has 15 residues. The CDR3 sequence: CASSPLAVRSREQYF. For the CDR3, the DNA is TGTGCCAGCAGCCCCTTGGCGGTCAGGTCGAGGGAGCAGTACTTC.

The chain uses TRBV12-3 or TRBV12-4 and TRBJ2-3; 13 bases are a match to TRBD2. The CDR3 is 16 amino acids. The ends lost 5 bases at V and 4 bases at J; junction bases unmatched: 6. CDR3 region: CASSPQLAGGADTQYF. The CDR3 DNA is TGTGCCAGCAGTCCCCAACTAGCGGGAGGGGCAGATACGCAGTATTTT.

V gene TRBV4-3 combines with J gene TRBJ1-1; unclear D gene. CDR3 length: 12 amino acids. V gave up 3 bases and J gave up 11 bases, with 13 bases separating them. Germline V lookup: CDR1 LGHNA, CDR2 YSLEER. The CDR3 loop is CASSHTIGAAFF. CDR3 DNA sequence: TGCGCCAGCAGCCACACCATAGGTGCGGCTTTCTTT.

This clonotype came up once. The gene calls are TRBV5-6 and TRBJ2-7, with TRBD2 matching 9 bases. V was clipped by 1 base and J by 3 bases; unmatched bases: 5. CDR3 length: 15 residues. Looked up from germline, CDR1 is SGHDT and CDR2 is YYEEEE. For the CDR3, the DNA is TGTGCCAGCAGCTTGAAGCCAGCGGGAGGCTACGAGCAGTACTTC. Its protein is CASSLKPAGGYEQYF.

The rearrangement links TRBV4-3 to TRBJ2-1; possibly TRBD1 for D (6 bases). The V gene lost 4 bases and the J gene lost 4 bases, with 8 bases spanning the gap. Germline CDR1 reads LGHNA; CDR2 reads YSLEER. The CDR3 extends over 13 amino acids. CDR3 residues: CASSPGQYNEQFF. The CDR3 DNA follows: TGCGCCAGCAGCCCGGGACAATACAATGAGCAGTTCTTC.

The gene calls are TRBV3-1 and TRBJ2-6, with D maybe TRBD2 (5 bases). The CDR3 covers 13 residues. The V end was cut by 4 bases, the J end by 12 bases, with 13 bases between. Germline V gene data show CDR1 as LGHDT and CDR2 as YNNKEL (reference sequence). CDR3 DNA sequence: TGTGCCAGCAGCCCCCGGGGAGTCCCCGTCCTGACTTTC. It translates to CASSPRGVPVLTF. The variable domain in full, completed from reference TRBV3-1 and TRBJ2-6, reads DTAVSQTPKYLVTQMGNDKSIKCEQNLGHDTMYWYKQDSKKFLKIMFSYNNKELIINETVPNRFSPKSPDKAHLNLHINSLELGDSAVYFCASSPRGVPVLTFGAGSRLTVL.

This chain links TRBV7-2 with TRBJ1-3; no clear D gene. The CDR3 length is 16 residues. V was pared by 7 bases and J by 0 bases, with 16 bases between. In germline, CDR1 is SGHTA, CDR2 FQGNSA. The CDR3 nucleotides are TGTGCCAGCATAAGGAGGCCCAGCTACTCTGGAAACACCATATATTTT. Protein: CASIRRPSYSGNTIYF.

This chain links TRBV2 with TRBJ2-7, with a tentative D call TRBD1 (6 bases). Germline lookup yields CDR1 SNHLY and CDR2 FYNNEI. V lost 7 bases and J lost 1, with 11 bases in between. This CDR3 comprises 13 residues. The CDR3 bases are TGTGCCAGCACCGAGGGGGTGTCCTACGAGCAGTACTTC. Its protein product is CASTEGVSYEQYF.

J is TRBJ2-2 and V is TRBV5-6; 9 nucleotides match TRBD1. Germline values: CDR1 SGHDT, CDR2 YYEEEE. This CDR3 is built from 16 residues. V trimming: 4 bases; J trimming: 1 base; junction bases outside the gene matches: 5. The CDR3: CASSLAGQGNTGELFF. CDR3 nucleotide sequence: TGTGCCAGCAGCCTCGCGGGACAGGGGAACACCGGGGAGCTGTTTTTT.

This chain connects TRBV27 to TRBJ1-2, with a possible D match to TRBD1 (6 bases). Germline V gene lookup returns CDR1 MNHEY and CDR2 SMNVEV (reference sequence). The CDR3 extends over 15 amino acids. Trimming took off 6 bases at V and 1 base at J, with 15 bases between the two ends. The CDR3 loop reads CASRKTGRDNYGYTF. The CDR3 DNA reads as TGTGCCAGCAGAAAAACAGGGAGAGATAACTATGGCTACACCTTC.

This clonotype appeared once. The V gene is TRBV12-3 or TRBV12-4, the J gene TRBJ2-6; D remains unclear. V lost 6 bases and J lost 0, with 9 bases in between. This CDR3 is 15 amino acids long. The chain's CDR3 is CASRVRSSGANVLTF. CDR3 DNA sequence: TGTGCCAGCAGGGTACGTTCCTCTGGGGCCAACGTCCTGACTTTC.

The chain links TRBV5-6 to TRBJ1-6; possible D gene TRBD1, 5 bases. Germline V gives CDR1 SGHDT, CDR2 YYEEEE. The CDR3 is 15 amino acids. V lost 0 bases and J 5 bases, leaving 9 bases between the germline ends. CDR3 region: CASSLGGVNNSPLHF. DNA for the CDR3: TGTGCCAGCAGCTTGGGAGGGGTGAATAATTCACCCCTCCACTTT.

This clonotype has a handful of counts. V usage is TRBV5-5 and J usage is TRBJ1-2; no reliable D call. Looked up from germline, CDR1 is SGHKS and CDR2 is YYEKEE (reference sequence). This CDR3 is 11 amino acids long. The ends were cut back, 2 bases at V and 1 base at J, with 0 bases in the middle. CDR3 residues: CASSFNYGYTF. The CDR3 DNA follows: TGTGCCAGCAGCTTTAACTATGGCTACACCTTC.

J is TRBJ1-2 and V is TRBV7-3; no definite D call. V shed 4 bases and J shed 0 bases, with 12 bases lying between them. This CDR3 comprises 15 residues. Germline CDR1 and CDR2: SGHTA and FQGTGA. The CDR3 coding sequence is TGTGCCAGCAGCTCCCCGACTAAAGCTAACTATGGCTACACCTTC. It is translated as CASSSPTKANYGYTF.

J is TRBJ2-7 and V is TRBV6-2 or TRBV6-3, with 8 bases fitting TRBD2. The germline gives CDR1 MNHEY, CDR2 SVGEGT. After removal of 11 bases from V and 0 bases from J, the junction contained 3 bases not matched to a gene. This CDR3 contains 12 residues. Here the CDR3 DNA reads TGTGCCTGCGGGGGGAGCTCCTACGAGCAGTACTTC. Its translation: CACGGSSYEQYF.

The chain couples TRBV10-1 to TRBJ2-2; no clear D. Germline CDR1 and CDR2: WNHNN and SYGVQD (reference sequence). Trimming shortened V by 5 bases and J by 5 bases, and 9 bases separated the two germline ends. This CDR3 contains 13 residues. Here the CDR3 DNA reads TGCGCCAGCAGTTCAGAGTTAACCGGGGAGCTGTTTTTT. Amino acid sequence: CASSSELTGELFF.

The genes are TRBV6-2 or TRBV6-3 and TRBJ2-5, with D maybe TRBD2 (6 bases). The V end was cut by 4 bases, the J end by 5 bases, with 14 bases between. The germline gives CDR1 MNHEY, CDR2 SVGEGT. The CDR3 spans 14 residues. The CDR3 DNA reads TGTGCCAGCAGTTCCTTCGGGACTTGGGAGACCCAGTACTTC. Translating it yields CASSSFGTWETQYF.

CDR3: CATSRAIGQVVPYEQYF. The CDR3 bases are TGTGCCACCAGCAGAGCCATAGGACAGGTCGTTCCCTACGAGCAGTACTTC. The rearrangement joins TRBV15 to TRBJ2-7; 7 bases line up with TRBD1. Trimming at V came to 1 base and at J to 2 bases, leaving 11 bases not matched to a gene. The CDR3 is 17 amino acids. The germline gives CDR1 LNHNV, CDR2 YYDKDF (reference sequence).

V and J are TRBV25-1 and TRBJ2-3; 12 bases are shared with TRBD1. The germline CDR1 and CDR2 sequences are MGHDK and SYGVNS. CDR3 size: 21 residues. J gave up 2 bases and V 4 bases, and 19 bases lay outside the gene matches. CDR3 nucleotides: TGTGCCAGCAGTGGACGGGAGGGGGACAGGGGGCGCGGATGGGACACAGATACGCAGTATTTT. This translates into CASSGREGDRGRGWDTDTQYF.

This chain links TRBV20-1 with TRBJ1-2, with 8 bases that match TRBD1. There are 18 residues in the CDR3. CDR1 DFQATT and CDR2 SNEGSKA come from the germline V gene (reference sequence). V shed 6 bases, J shed 7 bases, and the junction held 25 bases outside the gene matches. CDR3 in amino acids: CSAPNPLGQEQSLAGYTF. Here the CDR3 DNA reads TGCAGTGCCCCCAACCCTCTGGGACAGGAGCAATCCTTAGCTGGCTACACCTTC.

This chain uses TRBV20-1 with TRBJ1-5; D perhaps matches TRBD1 (5 bases). Germline values: CDR1 DFQATT, CDR2 SNEGSKA (reference sequence). CDR3 length: 13 amino acids. V was trimmed by 7 bases and J by 5 bases, leaving 15 bases between them. The CDR3 nucleotides are TGCAGTGTCCCTCGTGGGGGGGATCAGCCCCAGCATTTT. Translated, it gives CSVPRGGDQPQHF.